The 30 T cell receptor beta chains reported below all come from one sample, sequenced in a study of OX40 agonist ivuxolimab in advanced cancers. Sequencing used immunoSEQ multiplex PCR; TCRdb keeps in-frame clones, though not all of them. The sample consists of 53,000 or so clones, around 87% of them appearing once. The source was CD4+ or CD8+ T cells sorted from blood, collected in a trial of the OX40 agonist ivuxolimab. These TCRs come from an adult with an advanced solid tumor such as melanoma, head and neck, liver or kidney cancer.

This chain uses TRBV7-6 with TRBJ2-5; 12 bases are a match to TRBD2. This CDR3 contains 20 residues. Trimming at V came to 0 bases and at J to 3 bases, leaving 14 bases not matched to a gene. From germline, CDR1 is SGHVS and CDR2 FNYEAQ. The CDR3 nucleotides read TGTGCCAGCAGCTTAGCGACTGAGACTAGCGGGAGCGGGAGGGAAGAGACCCAGTACTTC. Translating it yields CASSLATETSGSGREETQYF.

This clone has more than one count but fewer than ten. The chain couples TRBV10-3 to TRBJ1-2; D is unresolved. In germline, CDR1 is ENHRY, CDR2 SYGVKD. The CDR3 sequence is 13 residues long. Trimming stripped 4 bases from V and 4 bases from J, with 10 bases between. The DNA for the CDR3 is TGTGCCATCAGTGTGGGTATGGGCTATGGCTACACCTTC. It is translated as CAISVGMGYGYTF.

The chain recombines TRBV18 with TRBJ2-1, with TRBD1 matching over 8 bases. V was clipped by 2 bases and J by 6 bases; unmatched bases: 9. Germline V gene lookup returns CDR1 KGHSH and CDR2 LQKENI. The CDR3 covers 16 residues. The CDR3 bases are TGTGCCAGCTCACCAAGGGGTCAGGGGGCAACCAATGAGCAGTTCTTC. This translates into CASSPRGQGATNEQFF.

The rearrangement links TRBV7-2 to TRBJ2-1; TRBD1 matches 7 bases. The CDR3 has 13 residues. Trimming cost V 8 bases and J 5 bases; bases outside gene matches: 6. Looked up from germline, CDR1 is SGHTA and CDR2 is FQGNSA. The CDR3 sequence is CASRQGVDNEQFF. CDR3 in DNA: TGTGCCAGCCGACAGGGCGTTGACAATGAGCAGTTCTTC.

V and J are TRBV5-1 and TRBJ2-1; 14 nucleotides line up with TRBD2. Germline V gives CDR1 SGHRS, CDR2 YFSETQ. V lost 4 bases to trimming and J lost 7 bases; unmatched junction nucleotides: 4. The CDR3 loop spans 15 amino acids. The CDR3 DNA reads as TGCGCCAGCAGCGCGGGACTAGCGGGAGTGAATGAGCAGTTCTTC. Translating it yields CASSAGLAGVNEQFF. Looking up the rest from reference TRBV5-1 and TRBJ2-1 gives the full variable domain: KAGVTQTPRYLIKTRGQQVTLSCSPISGHRSVSWYQQTPGQGLQFLFEYFSETQRNKGNFPGRFSGRQFSNSRSEMNVSTLELGDSALYLCASSAGLAGVNEQFFGPGTRLTVL.

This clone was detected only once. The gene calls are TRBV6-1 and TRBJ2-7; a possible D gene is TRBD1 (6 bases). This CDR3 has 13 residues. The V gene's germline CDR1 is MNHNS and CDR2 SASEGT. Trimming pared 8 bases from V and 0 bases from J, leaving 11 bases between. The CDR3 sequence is CASWDTSSYEQYF. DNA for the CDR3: TGTGCCAGCTGGGACACGAGCTCCTACGAGCAGTACTTC.

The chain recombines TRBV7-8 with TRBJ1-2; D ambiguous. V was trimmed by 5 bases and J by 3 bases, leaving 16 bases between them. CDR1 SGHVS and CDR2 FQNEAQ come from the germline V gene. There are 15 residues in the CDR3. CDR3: CASSPSGGLDYGYTF. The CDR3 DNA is TGTGCCAGCAGCCCCAGTGGTGGATTGGACTATGGCTACACCTTC.

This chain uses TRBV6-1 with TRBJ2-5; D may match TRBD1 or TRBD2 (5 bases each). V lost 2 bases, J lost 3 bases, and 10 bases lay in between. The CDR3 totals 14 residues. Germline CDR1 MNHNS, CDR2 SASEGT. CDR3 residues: CASSEPGREETQYF. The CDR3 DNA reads TGTGCCAGCAGTGAACCGGGGCGAGAAGAGACCCAGTACTTC.

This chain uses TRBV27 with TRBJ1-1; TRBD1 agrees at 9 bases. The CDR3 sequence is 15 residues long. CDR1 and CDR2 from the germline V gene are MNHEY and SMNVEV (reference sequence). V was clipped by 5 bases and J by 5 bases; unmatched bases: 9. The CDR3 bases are TGTGCCAGCAGTCCAGACCGACAGGGGGGAACTGAAGCTTTCTTT. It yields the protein CASSPDRQGGTEAFF.

The CDR3, as DNA: TGTGCCAGTAGCCTAGAAGGGGGCACCTACGAGCAGTACTTC. Its protein is CASSLEGGTYEQYF. The rearrangement joins TRBV19 to TRBJ2-7; TRBD1 matches 7 bases. The J segment lost 2 bases and the V segment lost 6 bases, leaving 7 bases of the junction unmatched. Germline loops: CDR1 LNHDA, CDR2 SQIVND (reference sequence). The CDR3 sequence is 14 residues long.

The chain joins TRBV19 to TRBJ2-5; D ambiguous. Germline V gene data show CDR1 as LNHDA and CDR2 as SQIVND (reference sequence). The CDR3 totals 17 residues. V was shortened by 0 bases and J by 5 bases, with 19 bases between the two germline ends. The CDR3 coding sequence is TGTGCCAGTAGTATAGACCCCCCGACATCCACCCGGGAGACCCAGTACTTC. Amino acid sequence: CASSIDPPTSTRETQYF.

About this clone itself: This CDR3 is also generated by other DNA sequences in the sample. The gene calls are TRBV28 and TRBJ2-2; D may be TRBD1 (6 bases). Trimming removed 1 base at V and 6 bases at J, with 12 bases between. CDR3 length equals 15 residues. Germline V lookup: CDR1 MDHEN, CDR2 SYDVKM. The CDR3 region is CASSLSGGASGELFF. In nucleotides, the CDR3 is TGTGCCAGCAGTTTATCTGGGGGCGCATCCGGGGAGCTGTTTTTT.

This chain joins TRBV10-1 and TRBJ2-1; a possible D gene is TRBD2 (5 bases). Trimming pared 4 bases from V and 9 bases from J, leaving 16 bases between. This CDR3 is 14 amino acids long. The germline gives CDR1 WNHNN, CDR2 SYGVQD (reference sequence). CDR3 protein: CASSAGPPAGEQFF. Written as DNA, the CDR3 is TGCGCCAGCAGTGCGGGCCCCCCGGCGGGTGAGCAGTTCTTC.

CDR3 DNA: TGTGCCAGCAGCTTAATGGACACTGAAGCTTTCTTT. It codes for CASSLMDTEAFF. The chain joins TRBV7-9 to TRBJ1-1; D gene ambiguous. CDR1 is SEHNR, CDR2 FQNEAQ, per germline (reference sequence). V lost 2 bases to trimming and J lost 3 bases, with 4 bases between them. The CDR3 runs to 12 residues. The full variable domain, with the rest looked up from reference TRBV7-9 and TRBJ1-1, is DTGVSQNPRHKITKRGQNVTFRCDPISEHNRLYWYRQTLGQGPEFLTYFQNEAQLEKSRLLSDRFSAERPKGSFSTLEIQRTEQGDSAMYLCASSLMDTEAFFGQGTRLTVV.

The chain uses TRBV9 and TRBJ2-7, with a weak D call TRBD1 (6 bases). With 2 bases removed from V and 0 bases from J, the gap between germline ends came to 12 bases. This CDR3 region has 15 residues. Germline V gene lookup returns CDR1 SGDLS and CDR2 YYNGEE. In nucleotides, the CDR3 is TGTGCCAGCAGCGTCGGACCGGACAGCTCCTACGAGCAGTACTTC. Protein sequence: CASSVGPDSSYEQYF.

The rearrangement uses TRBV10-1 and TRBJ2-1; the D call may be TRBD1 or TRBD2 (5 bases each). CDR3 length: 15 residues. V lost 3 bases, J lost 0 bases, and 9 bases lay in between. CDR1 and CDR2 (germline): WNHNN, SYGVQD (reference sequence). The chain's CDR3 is CASSETGGSYNEQFF. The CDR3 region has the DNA TGCGCCAGCAGTGAAACAGGAGGCTCCTACAATGAGCAGTTCTTC.

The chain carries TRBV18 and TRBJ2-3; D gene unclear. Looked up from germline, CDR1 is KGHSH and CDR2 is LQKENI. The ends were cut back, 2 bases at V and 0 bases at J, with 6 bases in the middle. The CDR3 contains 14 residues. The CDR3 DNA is TGTGCCAGCTCACCATCCGAGAGCACAGATACGCAGTATTTT. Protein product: CASSPSESTDTQYF.

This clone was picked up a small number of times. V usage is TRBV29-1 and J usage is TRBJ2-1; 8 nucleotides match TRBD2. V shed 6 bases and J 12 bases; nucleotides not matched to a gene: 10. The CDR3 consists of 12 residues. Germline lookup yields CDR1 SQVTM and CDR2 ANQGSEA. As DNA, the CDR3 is TGCAGCGTGCGGCTAGCGGGCTTCGGGCAGTTCTTC. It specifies CSVRLAGFGQFF.

As DNA, the CDR3 is TGTGCCAGCTCACCACCGGGTGGGCGAGACACCGGGGAGCTGTTTTTT. The encoded protein is CASSPPGGRDTGELFF. The chain carries TRBV18 and TRBJ2-2; D not certain. The V and J ends lost 0 bases and 3 bases respectively, with 11 bases between them. The CDR3 runs 16 residues. Looked up from germline, CDR1 is KGHSH and CDR2 is LQKENI.

CDR3 amino acids: CASSLGTANQPQHF. CDR3 in DNA: TGCGCCAGCAGCTTAGGGACGGCTAATCAGCCCCAGCATTTT. V usage is TRBV5-1 and J usage is TRBJ1-5, with a possible D match to TRBD1 (5 bases). V was cut by 2 bases and J by 4 bases, with 10 bases left in between. Germline V CDR1 and CDR2: SGHRS, YFSETQ. This CDR3 region has 14 residues.

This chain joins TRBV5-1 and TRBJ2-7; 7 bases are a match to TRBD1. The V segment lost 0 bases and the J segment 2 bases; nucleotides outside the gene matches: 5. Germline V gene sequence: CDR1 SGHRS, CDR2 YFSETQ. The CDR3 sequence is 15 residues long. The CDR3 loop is CASSLGGTATYEQYF. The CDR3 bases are TGCGCCAGCAGCTTGGGAGGGACAGCCACCTACGAGCAGTACTTC.

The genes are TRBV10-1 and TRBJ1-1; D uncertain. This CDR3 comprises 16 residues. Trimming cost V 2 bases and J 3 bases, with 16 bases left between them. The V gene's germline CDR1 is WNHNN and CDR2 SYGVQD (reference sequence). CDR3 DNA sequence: TGCGCCAGCAGTGAGAACGTGATTGGTCGATACACTGAAGCTTTCTTT. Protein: CASSENVIGRYTEAFF.

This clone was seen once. The CDR3: CASSSRTSGRRDEQFF. CDR3 in DNA: TGCGCCAGCAGCAGCCGGACTAGCGGGAGAAGGGATGAGCAGTTCTTC. This sequence joins TRBV5-1 and TRBJ2-1; 13 positions agree with TRBD2. With 4 bases clipped from V and 8 bases from J, the junction kept 9 bases outside the gene matches. The CDR3 covers 16 residues. Germline V gene data show CDR1 as SGHRS and CDR2 as YFSETQ.

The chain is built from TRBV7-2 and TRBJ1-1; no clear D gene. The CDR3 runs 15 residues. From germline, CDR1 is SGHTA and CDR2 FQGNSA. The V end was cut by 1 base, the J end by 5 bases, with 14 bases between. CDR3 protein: CASSLVRPPGTEAFF. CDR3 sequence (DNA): TGTGCCAGCAGCTTAGTCCGGCCACCTGGAACTGAAGCTTTCTTT. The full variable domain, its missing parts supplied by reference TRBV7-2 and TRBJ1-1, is GAGVSQSPSNKVTEKGKDVELRCDPISGHTALYWYRQSLGQGLEFLIYFQGNSAPDKSGLPSDRFSAERTGGSVSTLTIQRTQQEDSAVYLCASSLVRPPGTEAFFGQGTRLTVV.

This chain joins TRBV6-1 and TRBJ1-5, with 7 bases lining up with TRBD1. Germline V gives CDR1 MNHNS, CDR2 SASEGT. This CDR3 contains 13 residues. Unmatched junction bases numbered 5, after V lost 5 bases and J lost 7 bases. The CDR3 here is CASSPDRVQPQHF. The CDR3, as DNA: TGTGCCAGCAGTCCAGACAGGGTCCAGCCCCAGCATTTT.

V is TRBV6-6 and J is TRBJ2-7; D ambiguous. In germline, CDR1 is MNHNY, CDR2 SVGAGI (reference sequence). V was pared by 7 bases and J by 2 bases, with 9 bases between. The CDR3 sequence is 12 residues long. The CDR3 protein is CASKDAPYEQYF. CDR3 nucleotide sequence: TGTGCCAGCAAAGACGCTCCCTACGAGCAGTACTTC.

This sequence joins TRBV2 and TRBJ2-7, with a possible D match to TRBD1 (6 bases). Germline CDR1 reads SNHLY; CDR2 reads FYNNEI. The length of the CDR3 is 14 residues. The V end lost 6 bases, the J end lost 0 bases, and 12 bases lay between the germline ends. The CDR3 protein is CASSLDRNSYEQYF. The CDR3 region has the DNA TGTGCCAGCAGCCTGGACAGAAACTCCTACGAGCAGTACTTC.

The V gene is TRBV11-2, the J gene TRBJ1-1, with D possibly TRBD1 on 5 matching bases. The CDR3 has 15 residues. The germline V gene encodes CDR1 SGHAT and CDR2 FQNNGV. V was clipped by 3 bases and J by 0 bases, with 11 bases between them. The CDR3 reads CASSFAGSMNTEAFF. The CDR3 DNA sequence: TGTGCCAGCAGCTTCGCAGGGTCGATGAACACTGAAGCTTTCTTT. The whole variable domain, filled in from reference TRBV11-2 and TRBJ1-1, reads EAGVAQSPRYKIIEKRQSVAFWCNPISGHATLYWYQQILGQGPKLLIQFQNNGVVDDSQLPKDRFSAERLKGVDSTLKIQPAKLEDSAVYLCASSFAGSMNTEAFFGQGTRLTVV.

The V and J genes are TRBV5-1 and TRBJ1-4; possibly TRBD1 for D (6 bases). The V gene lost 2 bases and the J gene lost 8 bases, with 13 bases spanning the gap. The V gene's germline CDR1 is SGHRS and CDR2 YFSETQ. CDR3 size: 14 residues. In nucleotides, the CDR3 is TGCGCCAGCAGCTTCGCACAGGGCAAAGAAAAACTGTTTTTT. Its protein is CASSFAQGKEKLFF.

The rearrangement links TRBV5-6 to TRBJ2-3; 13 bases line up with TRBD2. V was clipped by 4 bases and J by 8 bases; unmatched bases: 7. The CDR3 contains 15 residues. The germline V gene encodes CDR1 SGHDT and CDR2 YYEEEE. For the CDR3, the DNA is TGTGCCAGCAGCCTAAGACTAGCGGGGGGAGGTACGCAGTATTTT. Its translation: CASSLRLAGGGTQYF.